These 22 T cell receptor beta chains were all obtained from the same sample, sequenced in a study of blood T cell repertoires in COVID-19 (dated by TCRdb to about 2020). The library was prepared using the immunoSEQ multiplex PCR assay. Entries here come from immuneACCESS through TCRdb and include only in-frame sequences with V and J called. Some clones fail to appear in such tables; in the studies checked, an unresolved V gene covers under half of the shortfall, and the cause of the remainder is unknown. This sample has approximately 120,000 clones in its table, and around two thirds of those were observed once. Under 2.5% of the sample is taken by the ten largest. The sequenced sample consisted of peripheral blood. The receptors shown here come from a woman aged 70-85 years with acute or convalescent COVID-19.

The V call is TRBV19, the J call TRBJ2-3; D may be TRBD2 (6 bases). Trimming left V 2 bases short and J 4 bases short, with 10 bases between. This CDR3 has 14 amino acids. Looked up from germline, CDR1 is LNHDA and CDR2 is SQIVND (reference sequence). The CDR3 here is CASSIFWEADTQYF. CDR3 sequence (DNA): TGTGCCAGTAGTATATTTTGGGAGGCAGATACGCAGTATTTT.

CDR3 sequence (DNA): TGTGCCAGCAGCCCTAGTTATTCCGGACTAGCGGGGGGGACCTACGAGCAGTACTTC. Its protein is CASSPSYSGLAGGTYEQYF. This sequence joins TRBV7-2 and TRBJ2-7; 15 bases agree with TRBD2. CDR1 is SGHTA, CDR2 FQGNSA, per germline. This CDR3 region has 19 residues. The trim removed 5 bases at V and 2 bases at J, leaving 13 bases unmatched.

The chain combines TRBV9 with TRBJ1-2, with D perhaps matching TRBD1 (6 bases). Trimming removed 0 bases at V and 4 bases at J, with 13 bases between. From germline, CDR1 is SGDLS and CDR2 YYNGEE. The length of the CDR3 is 15 residues. The CDR3 nucleotides read TGTGCCAGCAGCGTAGATCCAGGGGAGGGCTATGGCTACACCTTC. This translates into CASSVDPGEGYGYTF.

This chain uses TRBV14 with TRBJ1-4; D remains unclear. This CDR3 contains 15 residues. Germline V gene lookup returns CDR1 SGHDN and CDR2 FVKESK. The germline V and J ends were trimmed by 1 base and 2 bases, with 8 bases remaining between them. The chain's CDR3 is CASSQVKATNEKLFF. For the CDR3, the DNA is TGTGCCAGCAGCCAAGTTAAAGCGACTAATGAAAAACTGTTTTTT.

CDR3 loop: CASKPGTYNEQFF. The CDR3 coding sequence is TGTGCCAGCAAGCCAGGGACCTACAATGAGCAGTTCTTC. V usage is TRBV2 and J usage is TRBJ2-1, with D possibly being TRBD1 (5 bases). The length of the CDR3 is 13 residues. The ends were cut back, 7 bases at V and 2 bases at J, with 9 bases in the middle. Per the germline V gene, CDR1 is SNHLY and CDR2 is FYNNEI.

By share, this clone counts as medium-sized. The rearrangement uses TRBV10-3 and TRBJ1-5, with 8 bases lining up with TRBD1. Germline V gene data show CDR1 as ENHRY and CDR2 as SYGVKD. The CDR3 is 16 residues long. Germline trimming cut 0 bases from V and 1 base from J; bases unmatched to any gene: 2. The CDR3 sequence: CAISESGQGSNQPQHF. CDR3 in DNA: TGTGCCATCAGTGAGTCTGGACAGGGCAGCAATCAGCCCCAGCATTTT.

The chain joins TRBV5-5 to TRBJ2-1, with TRBD2 matching 9 bases. CDR3 length: 15 residues. The ends lost 1 base at V and 7 bases at J; junction bases unmatched: 6. The germline CDR1 and CDR2 sequences are SGHKS and YYEKEE (reference sequence). CDR3 loop: CASSLKGLATNEQFF. DNA for the CDR3: TGTGCCAGCAGCTTGAAAGGACTAGCGACTAATGAGCAGTTCTTC.

The genes are TRBV28 and TRBJ2-3, with 16 bases identical to TRBD2. The CDR3 is made up of 18 amino acids. J was trimmed by 4 bases and V by 5 bases; bases with no gene match: 9. Per the germline V gene, CDR1 is MDHEN and CDR2 is SYDVKM. CDR3 bases: TGTGCCAGCAGTGACCCGGGACTAGCGGGAGGGCCCCCAGATACGCAGTATTTT. Translated, it gives CASSDPGLAGGPPDTQYF. The complete variable domain, with remaining parts taken from reference TRBV28 and TRBJ2-3, reads DVKVTQSSRYLVKRTGEKVFLECVQDMDHENMFWYRQDPGLGLRLIYFSYDVKMKEKGDIPEGYSVSREKKERFSLILESASTNQTSMYLCASSDPGLAGGPPDTQYFGPGTRLTVL.

CDR3 DNA sequence: TGTGCCAGCAGTGCTGGGACAGGCGGACAGTACTTC. Its translation: CASSAGTGGQYF. V is TRBV6-2 or TRBV6-3 and J is TRBJ2-7; 8 positions agree with TRBD1. The V gene's germline CDR1 is MNHEY and CDR2 SVGEGT. The CDR3 consists of 12 residues. With 5 bases clipped from V and 10 bases from J, the junction kept 7 bases outside the gene matches.

This chain connects TRBV5-1 to TRBJ2-7, with 10 bases aligning to TRBD2. J was trimmed by 4 bases and V by 0 bases; bases with no gene match: 4. Per the germline V gene, CDR1 is SGHRS and CDR2 is YFSETQ. The CDR3 runs 15 residues. The CDR3 spells CASSLGTSGGYEQYF. The CDR3 DNA sequence: TGCGCCAGCAGCTTGGGGACTAGCGGCGGGTACGAGCAGTACTTC. The variable domain in full, with the rest retrieved from reference TRBV5-1 and TRBJ2-7, is KAGVTQTPRYLIKTRGQQVTLSCSPISGHRSVSWYQQTPGQGLQFLFEYFSETQRNKGNFPGRFSGRQFSNSRSEMNVSTLELGDSALYLCASSLGTSGGYEQYFGPGTRLTVT.

The chain couples TRBV7-2 to TRBJ2-1, with TRBD2 matching over 7 bases. CDR3 length: 14 residues. Trimming at V came to 4 bases and at J to 5 bases, leaving 5 bases not matched to a gene. The germline V gene encodes CDR1 SGHTA and CDR2 FQGNSA. The CDR3, as DNA: TGTGCCAGCAGCTCCTGGACTAGAAACAATGAGCAGTTCTTC. Its translation: CASSSWTRNNEQFF.

This clone appeared a few times. V is TRBV29-1 and J is TRBJ2-2; 10 bases map to TRBD1. CDR1 SQVTM and CDR2 ANQGSEA come from the germline V gene. The CDR3 runs 15 residues. With 6 bases clipped from V and 5 bases from J, the junction kept 9 bases outside the gene matches. The CDR3 loop reads CSVQDRGRTTGELFF. DNA for the CDR3: TGCAGCGTACAAGACAGGGGGCGTACGACCGGGGAGCTGTTTTTT.

This clone was found a few times. This chain uses TRBV3-1 (or the pseudogene TRBV3-2) with TRBJ2-7, with D possibly TRBD2 on 6 matching bases. The CDR3 spans 13 residues. CDR1 is LGHDT and CDR2 is YNNKEL in the germline V gene (reference sequence). V lost 4 bases, J lost 5 bases, and 12 bases lay in between. The CDR3 nucleotides are TGTGCCAGCAGCCGGAGGGATCGGGACGAGCAGTACTTC. Translation: CASSRRDRDEQYF.

The chain has TRBV12-5 and TRBJ1-3; D is unclear. V was clipped by 7 bases and J by 8 bases, with 18 bases between them. The CDR3 has 14 amino acids. The germline gives CDR1 LGHNT, CDR2 FRNRAP. Here the CDR3 reads CASASSGRIHTIYF. In nucleotides, the CDR3 is TGTGCTAGTGCCTCTTCCGGCAGGATTCACACCATATATTTT.

This clone was seen only a few times. The chain recombines TRBV7-9 with TRBJ1-1; D remains ambiguous. CDR1 is SEHNR, CDR2 FQNEAQ, per germline (reference sequence). The CDR3 length is 12 residues. V was trimmed by 1 base and J by 10 bases, leaving 10 bases between them. The CDR3 coding sequence is TGTGCCAGCAGCTTAGAAGAGGGTCCAGCTTTCTTT. It is translated as CASSLEEGPAFF.

The chain combines TRBV19 with TRBJ2-5; 9 bases match TRBD2. CDR1 is LNHDA, CDR2 SQIVND, per germline (reference sequence). This CDR3 region has 16 residues. V was clipped by 5 bases and J by 4 bases; unmatched bases: 11. The DNA of the CDR3 is TGTGCCAGTAGTGAGGCGGGGGGGCCAATCCCAGAGACCCAGTACTTC. Protein product: CASSEAGGPIPETQYF.

The genes are TRBV5-4 and TRBJ2-7; D is possibly TRBD2 (5 bases). The germline CDR1 and CDR2 sequences are SGHNT and YYREEE (reference sequence). Trimming left V 3 bases short and J 3 bases short, with 10 bases between. The CDR3 is made up of 13 amino acids. CDR3 in DNA: TGTGCCAGCAGCTCACCGGGGATCTACGAGCAGTACTTC. Protein: CASSSPGIYEQYF.

In its sample, this clone was seen a few times. The CDR3 is CASSEYGQGEGDTEAFF. The CDR3 nucleotides are TGTGCCAGCAGTGAATATGGACAGGGTGAGGGCGACACTGAAGCTTTCTTT. The chain is built from TRBV25-1 and TRBJ1-1; 8 bases are shared with TRBD1. Germline V lookup: CDR1 MGHDK, CDR2 SYGVNS. After removal of 0 bases from V and 3 bases from J, the junction contained 9 bases not matched to a gene. The CDR3 consists of 17 residues.

J is TRBJ2-3 and V is TRBV18; TRBD2 matches 8 bases. CDR1 is KGHSH and CDR2 is LQKENI in the germline V gene. V gave up 8 bases and J gave up 6 bases; unmatched junction bases: 10. This CDR3 has 14 amino acids. The CDR3 region has the DNA TGTGCCAGCAGACTAGCGAGTCTGGCGGATACGCAGTATTTT. This codes for CASRLASLADTQYF. Filled out from reference TRBV18 and TRBJ2-3, the complete variable domain reads NAGVMQNPRHLVRRRGQEARLRCSPMKGHSHVYWYRQLPEEGLKFMVYLQKENIIDESGMPKERFSAEFPKEGPSILRIQQVVRGDSAAYFCASRLASLADTQYFGPGTRLTVL.

This chain links TRBV4-3 with TRBJ2-3, with 9 positions matching TRBD1. Per germline, CDR1 LGHNA and CDR2 YSLEER. The CDR3 loop spans 15 amino acids. Trimming removed 0 bases from V and 13 bases from J; junction bases left unmatched: 11. The CDR3 sequence: CASSQDSDRGLQKYF. The CDR3 DNA follows: TGCGCCAGCAGCCAAGATTCGGACAGGGGTCTTCAGAAGTATTTT.

This chain joins TRBV7-9 and TRBJ1-4; 7 bases fit TRBD1. V lost 5 bases and J lost 3; bases outside the gene matches: 9. The CDR3 has 16 amino acids. Germline V CDR1 and CDR2: SEHNR, FQNEAQ (reference sequence). CDR3 region: CASSTLQGRANEKLFF. CDR3 nucleotides: TGTGCCAGCAGCACCTTACAGGGGAGAGCTAATGAAAAACTGTTTTTT.

The CDR3 DNA is TGTGCCTCAGGGGGAAACACCGGGGAGCTGTTTTTT. Its translation: CASGGNTGELFF. This chain uses TRBV18 with TRBJ2-2; the match to TRBD1 covers 7 bases. The CDR3 spans 12 residues. J was trimmed by 2 bases and V by 11 bases; bases with no gene match: 2. Germline V gives CDR1 KGHSH, CDR2 LQKENI. Complete variable domain (other parts from reference TRBV18 and TRBJ2-2): NAGVMQNPRHLVRRRGQEARLRCSPMKGHSHVYWYRQLPEEGLKFMVYLQKENIIDESGMPKERFSAEFPKEGPSILRIQQVVRGDSAAYFCASGGNTGELFFGEGSRLTVL.